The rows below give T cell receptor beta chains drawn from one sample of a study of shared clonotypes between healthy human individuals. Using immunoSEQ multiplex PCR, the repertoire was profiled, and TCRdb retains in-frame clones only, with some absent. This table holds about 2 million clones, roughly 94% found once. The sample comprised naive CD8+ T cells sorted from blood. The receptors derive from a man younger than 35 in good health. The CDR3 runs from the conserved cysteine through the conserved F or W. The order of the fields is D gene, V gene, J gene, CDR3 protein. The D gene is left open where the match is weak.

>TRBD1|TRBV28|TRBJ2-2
CASSPWGQGASPGELFF
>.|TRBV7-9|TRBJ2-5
CASSLALGGTSETQYF
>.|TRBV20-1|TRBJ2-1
CSALTMDEQFF
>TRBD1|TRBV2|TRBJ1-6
CASSQDRASNSPLHF
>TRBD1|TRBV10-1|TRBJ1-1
CASSLGQGISEAFF
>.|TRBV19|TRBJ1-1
CASSIGAYNTEAFF
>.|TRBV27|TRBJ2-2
CASSFRGREVNGELFF
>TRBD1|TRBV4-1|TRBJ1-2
CASSQVAQGVNGYTF
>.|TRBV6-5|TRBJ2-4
CASSNEGFGNIQYF
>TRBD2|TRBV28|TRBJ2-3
CASSLSPTTSGYSTDTQYF
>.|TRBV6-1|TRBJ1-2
CASSEWAAHNYGYTF
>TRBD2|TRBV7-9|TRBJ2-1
CASSPTTSYEQFF
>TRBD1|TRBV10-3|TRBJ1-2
CATVGQGLYGYTF
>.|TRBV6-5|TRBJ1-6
CASSYLDNAYSPLHF
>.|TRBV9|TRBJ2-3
CASSVGGTDTQYF
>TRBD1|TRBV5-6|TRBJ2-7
CASSLAGRGPYEQYF
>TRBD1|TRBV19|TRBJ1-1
CASSIGGTGAFF
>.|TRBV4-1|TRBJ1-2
CASSHRQTDYGYTF
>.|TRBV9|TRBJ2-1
CASSTSPYDEQFF
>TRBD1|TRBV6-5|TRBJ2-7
CASSYGQGSYEQYF
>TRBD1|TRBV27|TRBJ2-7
CASSSTGTGGNLHYEQYF
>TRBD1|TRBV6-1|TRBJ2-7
CASSGVGTGGYEQYF
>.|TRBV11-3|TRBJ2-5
CASSLSGGETQYF
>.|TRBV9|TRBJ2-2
CASSVTHSGELFF
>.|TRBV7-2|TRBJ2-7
CASSLGLAEVGSFEQYF
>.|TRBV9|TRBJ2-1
CASSVGGATYNEQFF
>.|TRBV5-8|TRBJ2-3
CASSLGASGTDTQYF
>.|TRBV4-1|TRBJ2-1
CASSQGPYNEQFF
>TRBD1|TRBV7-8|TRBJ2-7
CASSLVAGTAYEQYF
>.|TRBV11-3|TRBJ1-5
CASSLMARTESYQPQHF
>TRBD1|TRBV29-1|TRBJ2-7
CSVVLQTGLYEQYF